The T cell receptor beta chain under discussion was sequenced for a study of blood T cell repertoires in COVID-19. The wider study: The United States, Italy and Spain were the sources of the acute and convalescent COVID-19 samples. PBMCs, B-cell-depleted T cells, or T cells were the source of the cDNA or gDNA that made up the material.

The germline V gene encodes CDR1 MNHEY and CDR2 SVGEGT. There are 13 residues in the CDR3. V dropped 5 bases and J dropped 6 bases, with 11 bases sitting between them. In the original processing: Quantification of nucleated cells was approximated via reference gene primer amplification. TCRdb's copy holds only in-frame clones and misses some; the assay was immunoSEQ multiplex PCR. V and J calls plus clone size are reproduced from that table; the DNA served to infer D and trimming. The sample has around 250,000 clones, 75% to 85% seen once. The clonotype originates from a man aged 45-65 years with active or convalescent COVID-19. This chain connects TRBV6-2 or TRBV6-3 to TRBJ1-5; TRBD1 might be the D (6 bases). The sample comprised peripheral blood. CDR3 sequence (DNA): TGTGCCAGCAGTATAGGGGGTGGTCAGCCCCAGCATTTT. Translated, it gives CASSIGGGQPQHF.